Below are 23 T cell receptor beta chains sequenced from a single sample in a study of beta chain features in type 1 diabetes. These receptors have no known antigen. Regarding the study as a whole: Shortening of TCRB CDR3s, moderate but significant, appeared in all four CD4+ subsets of Type 1 diabetes patients.

Expressed TCRB transcripts got sequenced, as all isolated RNA was reverse transcribed. Assay: immunoSEQ multiplex PCR; the TCRdb copy retains only in-frame clones and omits some. The sample yields approximately 150,000 clones, about 13% seen once. The sample consisted of central memory CD4+ T cells from blood. The origin of the receptors is a man aged 18 to 29 with type 1 diabetes.

The chain has TRBV29-1 and TRBJ2-5; 7 nucleotides align to TRBD1. CDR1 is SQVTM and CDR2 is ANQGSEA in the germline V gene. V shed 7 bases, J shed 0 bases, and the junction held 2 bases outside the gene matches. The CDR3 length is 12 residues. The CDR3 sequence: CSGQGYQETQYF. Here the CDR3 DNA reads TGCAGCGGACAGGGCTACCAAGAGACCCAGTACTTC.

Points on this clone: Other nucleotide sequences in the sample specify the same CDR3. The chain links TRBV5-6 to TRBJ2-3, with D possibly being TRBD1 or TRBD2 (6 bases each). V was cut by 0 bases and J by 5 bases, with 19 bases left in between. In germline, CDR1 is SGHDT, CDR2 YYEEEE. The CDR3 consists of 17 residues. DNA for the CDR3: TGTGCCAGCAGCTTGGGGCGCCGGAGACTAGGGGGAGATACGCAGTATTTT. This translates into CASSLGRRRLGGDTQYF.

This clone was seen a few times. This sequence joins TRBV27 and TRBJ1-2; D is unclear. This CDR3 has 13 amino acids. Germline V lookup: CDR1 MNHEY, CDR2 SMNVEV (reference sequence). Between the trimmed V and J ends, which lost 2 bases and 7 bases, there was a span of 11 bases. The CDR3 reads CASSLAGNGGYTF. CDR3 nucleotide sequence: TGTGCCAGCAGTTTAGCCGGTAACGGTGGCTACACCTTC.

This clone has a handful of counts. The chain uses TRBV18 and TRBJ1-1; a possible D gene is TRBD1 (5 bases). This CDR3 contains 15 residues. CDR1 KGHSH and CDR2 LQKENI come from the germline V gene. V lost 3 bases, J lost 5 bases, and 16 bases lay in between. The CDR3 protein is CASSPVEGHGTEAFF. The CDR3 DNA reads as TGTGCCAGCTCACCCGTGGAGGGGCATGGGACTGAAGCTTTCTTT.

V usage is TRBV5-5 and J usage is TRBJ2-6; TRBD1 agrees at 7 bases. Germline loops: CDR1 SGHKS, CDR2 YYEKEE (reference sequence). The CDR3 is 17 amino acids. V lost 4 bases and J lost 2; bases outside the gene matches: 9. The chain's CDR3 is CASSDYRDRTGANVLTF. In nucleotides, the CDR3 is TGTGCCAGCAGCGATTACCGGGACAGAACTGGGGCCAACGTCCTGACTTTC.

This clone was recorded a few times. The chain combines TRBV29-1 with TRBJ2-1, with D perhaps given as TRBD1 or TRBD2 (6 bases each). V was shortened by 4 bases and J by 2 bases, with 15 bases between the two germline ends. Looked up from germline, CDR1 is SQVTM and CDR2 is ANQGSEA. The CDR3 loop spans 15 amino acids. In DNA, the CDR3 is TGCAGCGTTGGCGGGGTAGGGACAACCTACAATGAGCAGTTCTTC. This encodes CSVGGVGTTYNEQFF.

This clone was observed a few times. The sample has other DNA sequences that encode this CDR3 too. This chain connects TRBV5-1 to TRBJ2-7; 8 nucleotides agree with TRBD1. CDR3 length equals 12 residues. V trimming: 7 bases; J trimming: 4 bases; junction bases outside the gene matches: 4. Germline assignment: CDR1 SGHRS and CDR2 YFSETQ. The chain's CDR3 is CASRRGQYEQYF. The CDR3 DNA reads TGCGCCAGCCGCAGGGGGCAGTACGAGCAGTACTTC.

The chain's CDR3 is CASSMTGDNSPLHF. The CDR3 DNA follows: TGCGCCAGCAGCATGACAGGAGATAATTCACCCCTCCACTTT. The chain combines TRBV5-1 with TRBJ1-6; D is possibly TRBD1 (6 bases). Trimming stripped 4 bases from V and 5 bases from J, with 10 bases between. The germline CDR1 and CDR2 sequences are SGHRS and YFSETQ. The CDR3 length is 14 residues.

The chain recombines TRBV20-1 with TRBJ2-1, with TRBD2 as a possible D gene (6 bases). The CDR3 is 10 residues long. Germline V gene data show CDR1 as DFQATT and CDR2 as SNEGSKA (reference sequence). CDR3 sequence: CSPGGTEQFF. The CDR3 bases are TGCAGCCCCGGCGGGACTGAGCAGTTCTTC.

This clone was counted between two and nine times. This may arise from a read error, as a much more abundant clone is one base away. The chain joins TRBV10-3 to TRBJ2-7; D unresolved. The V gene's germline CDR1 is ENHRY and CDR2 SYGVKD. V was pared by 2 bases and J by 13 bases, with 21 bases between. There are 14 residues in the CDR3. CDR3 loop: CAISEARSPGSAYF. Written as DNA, the CDR3 is TGTGCCATCAGTGAGGCGCGCTCTCCCGGGTCGGCTTACTTC.

This clone was detected a few times. The V and J genes are TRBV28 and TRBJ2-6; D gene uncertain. Trimming removed 2 bases from V and 4 bases from J, with 3 bases in between. Germline-derived CDR1 and CDR2 are MDHEN and SYDVKM. This CDR3 is 13 amino acids long. The CDR3 DNA sequence: TGTGCCAGCAGTTTAAAGGGGGCCAACGTCCTGACTTTC. Amino acid sequence: CASSLKGANVLTF.

The sample holds a few counts of this clone. The J gene is TRBJ1-3, the V gene TRBV30; D ambiguous. The CDR3 has 11 amino acids. Germline V gene data show CDR1 as GTSNPN and CDR2 as SVGIG (reference sequence). V was pared by 0 bases and J by 6 bases, with 3 bases between. The CDR3 loop is CAWSVSNTIYF. DNA of the CDR3: TGTGCCTGGAGTGTATCAAACACCATATATTTT.

The chain employs TRBV10-1 and TRBJ1-2, with 9 bases matching TRBD1. From germline, CDR1 is WNHNN and CDR2 SYGVQD (reference sequence). Germline trimming cut 3 bases from V and 9 bases from J; bases unmatched to any gene: 5. This CDR3 has 13 residues. DNA for the CDR3: TGCGCCAGCAGTGAAGGGACAGGGAGACGCTACACCTTC. As protein: CASSEGTGRRYTF.

The chain joins TRBV7-2 to TRBJ1-6; D gene uncertain. Germline V lookup: CDR1 SGHTA, CDR2 FQGNSA. The CDR3 runs to 15 residues. The ends were cut back, 0 bases at V and 5 bases at J, with 8 bases in the middle. The CDR3 DNA follows: TGTGCCAGCAGCTTAGCGGCAGATCATAATTCACCCCTCCACTTT. Encoded protein: CASSLAADHNSPLHF.

This clone has only a few counts. This chain joins TRBV19 and TRBJ1-6; 8 nucleotides line up with TRBD1. The CDR3 covers 13 residues. V trimming: 5 bases; J trimming: 8 bases; junction bases outside the gene matches: 2. Germline V gene data show CDR1 as LNHDA and CDR2 as SQIVND (reference sequence). The CDR3 protein is CASSGQGHSPLHF. The DNA for the CDR3 is TGTGCCAGTAGTGGACAGGGCCATTCACCCCTCCACTTT.

The sample holds a few counts of this clone. This chain connects TRBV5-4 to TRBJ2-7; D possibly corresponds to TRBD1 (5 bases). Trimming removed 2 bases from V and 1 base from J, with 7 bases in between. The CDR3 covers 13 residues. CDR1 is SGHNT, CDR2 YYREEE, per germline (reference sequence). As DNA, the CDR3 is TGTGCCAGCAGCTTTCAGGGATCCTACGAGCAGTACTTC. Encoded protein: CASSFQGSYEQYF.

CDR3 coding DNA: TGTGCCTGGAGGAGGACAGGGGGGTCCAATCAGCCCCAGCATTTT. This gives the protein CAWRRTGGSNQPQHF. The chain combines TRBV30 with TRBJ1-5, with 10 nucleotides matching TRBD1. CDR1 is GTSNPN, CDR2 SVGIG, per germline (reference sequence). The CDR3 length is 15 residues. V shed 3 bases and J 3 bases; nucleotides not matched to a gene: 5.

This clone occurred many times. V gene TRBV2 combines with J gene TRBJ2-1; D remains unclear. This CDR3 comprises 12 residues. Trimming shortened V by 2 bases and J by 10 bases, and 9 bases separated the two germline ends. Germline loops: CDR1 SNHLY, CDR2 FYNNEI. The DNA of the CDR3 is TGTGCCAGCAGTGAATCTGGCCCGGAGCAGTTCTTC. This gives the protein CASSESGPEQFF.

This clone was picked up a small number of times. V and J are TRBV11-2 and TRBJ2-7; D uncertain. Trimming cost V 5 bases and J 6 bases, with 14 bases left between them. CDR3 length equals 13 residues. Germline V lookup: CDR1 SGHAT, CDR2 FQNNGV. CDR3 nucleotide sequence: TGTGCCAGCAGCCACCTCGCCGGCGGCGAGCAGTACTTC. The encoded protein is CASSHLAGGEQYF.

This clone was seen more than once but under ten times. This sequence joins TRBV30 and TRBJ1-1; maybe TRBD1 (5 bases). The length of the CDR3 is 12 residues. Germline CDR1 and CDR2: GTSNPN and SVGIG (reference sequence). V shed 2 bases and J shed 2 bases, with 6 bases lying between them. CDR3 in DNA: TGTGCCTGGAGTAGGGACAACACTGAAGCTTTCTTT. Encoded protein: CAWSRDNTEAFF.

CDR3 region: CASSVGGVANTEAFF. DNA of the CDR3: TGTGCCAGCAGCGTAGGTGGTGTCGCGAACACTGAAGCTTTCTTT. The chain employs TRBV9 and TRBJ1-1; D is unresolved. The CDR3 totals 15 residues. The germline gives CDR1 SGDLS, CDR2 YYNGEE. The V gene lost 0 bases and the J gene lost 1 base, with 10 bases spanning the gap.

J is TRBJ2-3 and V is TRBV11-3, with 11 bases matching TRBD2. The germline V gene encodes CDR1 SGHNT and CDR2 YENEEA. Unmatched junction bases numbered 9, after V lost 3 bases and J lost 4 bases. CDR3 size: 17 residues. The CDR3 region has the DNA TGTGCCAGCAGCTTGATGGTTACTAGCGGGGGAGCAGATACGCAGTATTTT. Amino acids: CASSLMVTSGGADTQYF.

This clone was detected many times. The CDR3 coding sequence is TGTGCCAGCAGCTCCGGGGGGGCCGTAGATACGCAGTATTTT. Its protein is CASSSGGAVDTQYF. The chain recombines TRBV7-3 with TRBJ2-3; 8 bases are shared with TRBD2. The CDR3 is 14 residues long. Germline-derived CDR1 and CDR2 are SGHTA and FQGTGA. The J segment lost 5 bases and the V segment lost 4 bases, leaving 5 bases of the junction unmatched.